This TCR beta chain was sequenced during a study of blood T cells in healthy people across ages. Study overall: Capture via template switching afforded approximately one barcoded beta molecule per two T cells. Points from the study as a whole: CMV status of donors was not determined, possibly confounding expanded clonotype changes.

Next came a second PCR, run for about 7 to 12 cycles, which used a sample-barcoded 5' primer along with a J-beta primer mix. Researchers report that a template-switch adaptor with 12 random nucleotides tagged each cDNA molecule. One entry per CDR3 protein results from TCRdb running MiXCR on the 5' RACE reads. The sample contains about 900,000 distinct CDR3 sequences, around 62% of which appear only once. About this clonotype: Antigen unknown.

The V gene end was trimmed by 3 bases and the J gene end by 5 bases; junction bases not matched to a gene: 10. Germline values: CDR1 MNHNS, CDR2 SASEGT. The CDR3 loop spans 16 amino acids. The authors extracted at least 6 micrograms of total RNA per sample. The origin of this receptor is a man aged 30-40 years in good health. Sequencing used blood. The chain has TRBV6-1 and TRBJ2-3, with TRBD2 matching over 8 bases. CDR3 in DNA: TGTGCCAGCAGTGATCAGCGGGGGTACTGGGGAGATACGCAGTATTTT. It is translated as CASSDQRGYWGDTQYF.